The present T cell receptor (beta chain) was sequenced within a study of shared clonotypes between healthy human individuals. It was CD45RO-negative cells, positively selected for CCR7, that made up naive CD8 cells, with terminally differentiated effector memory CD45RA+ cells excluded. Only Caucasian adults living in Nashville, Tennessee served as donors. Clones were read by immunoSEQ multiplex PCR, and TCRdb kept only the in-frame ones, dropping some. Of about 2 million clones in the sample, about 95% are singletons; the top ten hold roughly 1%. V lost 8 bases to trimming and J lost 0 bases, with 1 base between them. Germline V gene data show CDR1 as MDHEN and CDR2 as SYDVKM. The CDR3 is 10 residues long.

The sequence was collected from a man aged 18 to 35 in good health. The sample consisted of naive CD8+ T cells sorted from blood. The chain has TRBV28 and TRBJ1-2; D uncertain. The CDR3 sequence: CASSNYGYTF. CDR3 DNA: TGTGCCAGCTCTAACTATGGCTACACCTTC.